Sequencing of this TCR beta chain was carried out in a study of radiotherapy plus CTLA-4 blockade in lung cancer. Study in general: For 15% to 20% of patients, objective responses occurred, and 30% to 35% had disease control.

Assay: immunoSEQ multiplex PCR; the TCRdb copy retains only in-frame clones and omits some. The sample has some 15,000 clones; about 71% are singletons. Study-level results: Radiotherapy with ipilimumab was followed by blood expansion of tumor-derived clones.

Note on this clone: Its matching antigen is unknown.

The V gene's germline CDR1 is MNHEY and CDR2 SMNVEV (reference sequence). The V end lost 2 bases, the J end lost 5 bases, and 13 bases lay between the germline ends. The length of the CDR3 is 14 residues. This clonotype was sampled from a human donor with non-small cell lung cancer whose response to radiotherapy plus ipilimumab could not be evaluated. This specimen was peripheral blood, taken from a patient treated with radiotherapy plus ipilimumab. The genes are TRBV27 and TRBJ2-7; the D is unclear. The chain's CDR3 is CASSLRSAGHEQYF. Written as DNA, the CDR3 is TGTGCCAGCAGTTTAAGGTCGGCAGGTCACGAGCAGTACTTC.